This T cell receptor (beta chain) was retrieved from a study of cytomegalovirus exposure and HLA in healthy donors (dated by TCRdb to 2016 to 2017). In terms of the full investigation: In an earlier analysis of some 610 of the donors, about 260 Gb of sequence data and 100 million or so unique TCR beta sequences from roughly 190 million T cells were reported. About 280 gigabases of sequencing data and around 80 million unique TCR sequences made up an early release that covered some 640 HLA-typed donors. The genetic ancestry cluster associated with self-reported Caucasian donors included 81% of the approximately 430 genotyped donors. The aim of the study was to test whether cataloging public T cell receptors could identify signatures of past pathogen exposure. Using immunosequencing, the study profiled T cell repertoires from 500 to 800 subjects and related those repertoires to cytomegalovirus serostatus. A separate validation cohort of 100 to 150 different subjects was used in addition to the 666-subject first cohort. To predict cytomegalovirus infection status, the study brought together high-throughput TCR immunosequencing, statistical association of individual TCRs with disease status, and machine learning. In a later analysis, previously published TCR beta repertoires from about 670 donors were re-analyzed and high-resolution HLA genotyping was added so that TCR occurrence patterns could be studied. Rather than drawing on any new phenotypic data, the later analysis identified candidate immune exposures from TCR beta sequences and the way those sequences occurred across donors. An earlier analysis of a few hundred of the donors applied high-throughput TCR beta sequencing to assess whether each TCR beta V gene segment acted as functional or pseudogenic. Donor age, sex, ethnicity and CMV serostatus were compiled alongside the repertoire data. Genome-wide SNP genotypes for about 55% of the 666 donors were used in a later genetic analysis, which treated that subset as a discovery cohort. Every repertoire in the discovery cohort had been generated on one and the same sequencing platform. Class I and class II HLA loci were covered by the typing at four-digit resolution. The number of donors typed differed by locus, with about 629-640 for A, B, C, DRB1 and DQB1, around 500 for DQA1, 600 to 610 for DPA1, and around 450 for DPB1. Because of strong linkage in the cohort, roughly five DR-DQ haplotypes were treated as single units for association and clustering. On average, about 240,000 unique TCR beta nucleotide sequences were sequenced per donor among 398 genotyped donors of the cohort, with roughly 18% of those sequences being non-productive.

A word on this clone: There is no known antigen for this receptor.

V loses 3 bases of germline sequence and J loses 3 bases, and the interval between the two ends is 11 bases. The CDR3 holds 15 amino acids from the cysteine to the phenylalanine. Only the CDR3 DNA stays, 45 bases, in frame from base 1. The germline V gene sets CDR1 to KGHSH and CDR2 to LQKENI. Broad study findings and their caveats: Most TCR sequences were seen in very few donors, while some public TCRs were found in many individuals. The 87-base-pair reads could not distinguish some IMGT-functional V segments, including TRBV6-2 and TRBV6-3, so those segments were excluded. Roughly uniform sequencing depth across donors was assumed in presence/absence analyses, although this assumption may not hold. The study listed approximately 160 TCR beta chains as associated with cytomegalovirus. This cohort had only TCR beta chains sequenced, and the lack of alpha or paired-chain data limited which features could be detected. A further reported finding was that TCR beta sequences accurately predicted the HLA-A and HLA-B alleles for most subjects in the first cohort. According to a later analysis, parvovirus B19, influenza, CMV and Epstein-Barr virus appeared linked to several top co-occurrence clusters. A few of the identified cytomegalovirus-associated TCR beta chains were confirmed in vitro to be specific for cytomegalovirus antigens. Because some donors lacked HLA typing at each locus, the association tests relied only on the typed subset. A later analysis found that most CMV-associated TCR beta chains appeared HLA-restricted, with HLA associations seemingly driven largely by CMV exposure. A later analysis associated 17,000 or so TCR beta sequences with specific HLA alleles at a false discovery rate of 0.05. In a later analysis, the rate of TCR association differed among HLA loci, with DRB1 alleles having the most associated TCRs and HLA-C alleles having the fewest. The earlier analysis of nearly 600 of the donors excluded 15 to 20 rarely observed V segments, including chromosome 9 orphons, because counts were too low. A cluster of highly shared sequence variants was judged likely to be a technical artifact of the sequencing pipeline. In a later genetic analysis, fewer N-insertions in productive TCRs were reported among donors in an Asian-associated ancestry cluster than the roughly 640-donor mean. Cytomegalovirus status was reported to be diagnosed by the classifier with high specificity and sensitivity in both the original and validation cohorts. According to the authors, the approach could potentially be generalized to other disease states and immunological phenotypes. The only immune exposure information available for the cohort was CMV serostatus. Linkage disequilibrium might explain the correlated functional status among segregating V segments, but an unknown experimental factor could not be excluded. An association between a missense DCLRE1C variant and V-gene and J-gene trimming of TCR beta chains was found in a later genetic analysis and replicated in an independent cohort. Compared with equally common non-associated chains, HLA-associated TCR beta chains in a later analysis were more clonally expanded and had lower generation probabilities. When HLA alleles, especially DR and DQ, strongly co-occurred, TCR associations were difficult to assign to individual alleles. Broadly in line with IMGT annotations, most TCR beta V segments showed up in productive rearrangements about 87% or about 30% of the time in an earlier analysis of roughly 590 of the donors.

Libraries were built with the immunoSEQ multiplex PCR assay. For the multiplex PCR, a mixture combining 60 forward primers for TCR Vbeta segments and 13 reverse primers for TCR Jbeta segments was used. Amplification of the CDR3 region of rearranged TCR beta genes was performed with a multiplex PCR assay on genomic DNA. The amplified TCR beta libraries were sequenced on the Illumina HiSeq System as 87-base-pair reads. The original methods were these. A later analysis counted approximately 74 million unique TCR beta chains across the 690 or so repertoires, and some 11 million of these chains were shared by at least two donors. To remove PCR and sequencing errors, raw reads were error-corrected and collapsed into unique sequences using a nearest-neighbor algorithm that merged closely related sequences. CDR3 sequences were aligned to IMGT reference sequences to assign V, D and J gene segments. For a sequence to be retained, a match of at least six nucleotides to both a V gene segment and a J gene segment was required. Rearrangements were classified as productive when the CDR3 lacked stop codons and remained in frame with V and J, and all other rearrangements were classified as non-productive. CDR3 was defined by IMGT convention, running from the second conserved V-encoded cysteine to the conserved J-encoded phenylalanine. Sequences without an unambiguous match to a single V gene segment were excluded from the earlier analysis of 587 of the donors. An earlier analysis of around 600 of the donors classified V segments as functional when productive rearrangements were above 56.7% and as segregating when the standard deviation between donors was above 5%. A statistical classification framework was developed to diagnose cytomegalovirus status using the catalog of TCR beta chain sequences. V and J gene assignment, in a later analysis, came from comparing TCR nucleotide sequences with IMGT/GENE-DB human TR gene sequences. The TCRdist pipeline was used in a later analysis to assign CDR3 sequences and most-parsimonious VDJ recombination scenarios. In a later analysis, each TCR beta chain was defined by its CDR3 amino acid sequence together with its V-gene family, and reads lacking a unique V-gene family were excluded. To address suspected cross-contamination and a sequencing artifact, a later analysis removed several hundred highly shared, low-generation-probability nucleotide sequences. In a later analysis, a clonal expansion index was calculated for each public chain from normalized within-repertoire ranks of inferred template counts. Generation probabilities in a later analysis came from a VDJ recombination model fitted to out-of-frame rearrangements, and those results were checked against IGoR. A later analysis scored TCR-TCR, TCR-HLA and TCR-CMV co-occurrence with hypergeometric tests, applying a repertoire-size bias correction to TCR pairs. To estimate false discovery rates, a later analysis permuted the HLA or CMV assignments 20 times. In a later analysis, co-occurring TCRs were grouped using DBSCAN, and TCRdist sequence similarity was added for clustering within HLA-allele-positive subsets. Repertoires with fewer than 30,000 or more than 120,000 public chains, plus five repertoires with anomalous nucleotide sharing, were excluded from co-occurrence clustering. Not all clones reach the TCRdb copy of this immuneACCESS table, which keeps in-frame sequences only. Checked studies attribute under half of the gap to unresolved V genes and leave the rest unexplained. D and trimming come from the DNA, and the V and J calls and clone size come from that table. This specimen's table enumerates some 130,000 clones. The top ten hold around 1.5% of the sample.

The cohort consisted of more than 650 healthy bone marrow donors. At the time of sampling, every cohort member was nominally healthy, though immune exposures that went unrecorded were likely present. The donor tested CMV seronegative, placing the donor among the 350 to 400 seronegative members of the cohort. Every donor gave a peripheral blood sample, and the peripheral blood mononuclear cells from that sample were used for TCR beta sequencing. The Qiagen DNeasy Blood Extraction Kit was used to extract genomic DNA from the blood cell samples. The clonotype was recovered from a woman aged 40 to 49 in good health and CMV-seronegative. The chain is encoded by TRBV18 joined to TRBJ1-4, and possibly TRBD1, on 6 matching bases. Sequencing was done on a sample of PBMCs. At the DNA level, the sequence is TGTGCCAGCTCACCGTGGACAGACCCTAATGAAAAACTGTTTTTT. Its protein reads: CASSPWTDPNEKLFF.